This T cell receptor beta chain is drawn from a study of cytomegalovirus exposure and HLA in healthy donors. The PCR used 60 Vbeta and 13 Jbeta primers. Sequenced by immunoSEQ multiplex PCR; TCRdb stores in-frame clones only, minus some. In the table there are tens of thousands of clones, about 85% of which are singletons. The CDR3 is 13 residues long. CDR1 is SEHNR, CDR2 FQNEAQ, per germline (reference sequence). V gave up 3 bases and J gave up 7 bases, with 13 bases separating them. Sequenced: PBMCs. This chain links TRBV7-9 with TRBJ2-7; a weak D match, TRBD2 (6 bases). The clonotype originates from a girl aged 2-10 years in good health and CMV-seropositive. The CDR3 is CASSLRDHWEQYF. CDR3 in DNA: TGTGCCAGCAGCTTGCGGGACCATTGGGAGCAGTACTTC.